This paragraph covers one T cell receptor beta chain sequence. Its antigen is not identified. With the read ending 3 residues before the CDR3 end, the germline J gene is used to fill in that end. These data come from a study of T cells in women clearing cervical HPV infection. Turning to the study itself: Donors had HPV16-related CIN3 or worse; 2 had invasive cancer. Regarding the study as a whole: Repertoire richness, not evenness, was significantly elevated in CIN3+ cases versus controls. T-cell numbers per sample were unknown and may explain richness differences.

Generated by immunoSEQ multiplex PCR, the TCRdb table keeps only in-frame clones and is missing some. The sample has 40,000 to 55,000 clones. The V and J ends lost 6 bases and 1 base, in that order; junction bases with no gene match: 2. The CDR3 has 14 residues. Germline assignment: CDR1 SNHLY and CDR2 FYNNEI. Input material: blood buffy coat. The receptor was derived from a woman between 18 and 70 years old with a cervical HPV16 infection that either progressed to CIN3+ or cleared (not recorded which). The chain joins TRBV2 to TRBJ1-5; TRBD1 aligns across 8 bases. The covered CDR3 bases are TGTGCCAGCAGCGACAGGGGAAGCAATCAGCCC. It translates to CASSDRGSNQP. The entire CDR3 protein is CASSDRGSNQPQHF.